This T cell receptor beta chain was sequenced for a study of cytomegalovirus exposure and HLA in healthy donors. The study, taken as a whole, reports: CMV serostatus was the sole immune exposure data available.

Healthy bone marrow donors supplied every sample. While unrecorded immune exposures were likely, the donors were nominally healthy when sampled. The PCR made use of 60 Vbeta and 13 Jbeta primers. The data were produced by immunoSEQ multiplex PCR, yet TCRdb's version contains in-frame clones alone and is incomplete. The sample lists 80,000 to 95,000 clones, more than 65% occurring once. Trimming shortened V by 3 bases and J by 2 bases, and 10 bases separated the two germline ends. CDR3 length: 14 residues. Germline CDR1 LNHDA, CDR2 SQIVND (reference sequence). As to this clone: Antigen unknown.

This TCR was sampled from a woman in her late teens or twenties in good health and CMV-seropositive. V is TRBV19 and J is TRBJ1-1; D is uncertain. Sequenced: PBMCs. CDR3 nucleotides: TGTGCCAGTAGTATTGTACGGTACAACACTGAAGCTTTCTTT. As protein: CASSIVRYNTEAFF.